This T cell receptor beta chain was found in a study of regulatory T cells in long-lasting Graves disease. Across the whole study: With positive TSH receptor antibodies and over 5 years of antithyroid drugs, Graves' disease was considered persistent.

Study-wide findings and caveats: Persistent disease samples used TRBV28, TRBJ1-2 and TRBJ2-5 preferentially. The TCR repertoire of persistent Graves' patients was less diverse than that of newly diagnosed ones.

This clonotype has only one observation. Its antigen is unknown. This CDR3 has 17 residues. CDR1 and CDR2 (germline): LNHDA, SQIVND (reference sequence). V shed 5 bases and J 3 bases; nucleotides not matched to a gene: 15. The authors built TCR beta libraries using iRepertoire HTBI primers and Arm-PCR of CDR3 regions. TCRdb re-derived calls from the multiplex PCR reads in MiXCR, one entry per CDR3 protein. The sample includes 400,000 to 500,000 distinct CDR3 sequences, 20% to 25% seen only once; the top ten take roughly 7.7%. Time point here: persistent/refractory GD, antithyroid drugs over 5 years with positive TRAb. Construction of the TCR library relied on RNA isolated from PBMCs. Xi'an, China, was home to the endocrinology department that provided patients.

The sequencing used peripheral blood mononuclear cells (PBMCs), collected when the disease was refractory, from a patient treated with antithyroid drugs. The clonotype was recovered from a female donor with Graves disease. This chain connects TRBV19 to TRBJ2-7; 8 positions match TRBD1. The chain's CDR3 is CASSSADPGDRHYEQYF. The CDR3 DNA follows: TGTGCCAGTAGTTCGGCGGACCCAGGGGACAGGCACTACGAGCAGTACTTC.